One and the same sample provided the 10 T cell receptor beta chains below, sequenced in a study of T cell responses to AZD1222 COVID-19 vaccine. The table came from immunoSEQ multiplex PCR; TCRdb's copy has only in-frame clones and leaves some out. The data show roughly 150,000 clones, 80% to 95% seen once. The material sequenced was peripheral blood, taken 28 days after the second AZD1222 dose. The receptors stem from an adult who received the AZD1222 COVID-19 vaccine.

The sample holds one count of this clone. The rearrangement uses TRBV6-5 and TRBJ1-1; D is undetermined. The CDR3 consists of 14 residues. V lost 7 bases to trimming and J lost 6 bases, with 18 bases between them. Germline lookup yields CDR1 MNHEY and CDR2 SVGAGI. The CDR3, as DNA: TGTGCCAGCATTAGCACGACTGGTTTCCCTGAAGCTTTCTTT. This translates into CASISTTGFPEAFF.

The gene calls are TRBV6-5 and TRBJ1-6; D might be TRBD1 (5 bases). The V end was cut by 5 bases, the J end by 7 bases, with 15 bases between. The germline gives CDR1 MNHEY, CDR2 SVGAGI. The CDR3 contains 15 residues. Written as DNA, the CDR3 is TGTGCCAGCAGTAGGCAGGGAAGTCCAAATTCACCCCTCCACTTT. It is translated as CASSRQGSPNSPLHF.

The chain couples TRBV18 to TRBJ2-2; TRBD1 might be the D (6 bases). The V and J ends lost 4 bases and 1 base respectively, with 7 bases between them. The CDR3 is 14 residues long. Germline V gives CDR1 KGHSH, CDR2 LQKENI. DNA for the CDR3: TGTGCCAGCTCACGGACAGAGAACACCGGGGAGCTGTTTTTT. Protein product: CASSRTENTGELFF.

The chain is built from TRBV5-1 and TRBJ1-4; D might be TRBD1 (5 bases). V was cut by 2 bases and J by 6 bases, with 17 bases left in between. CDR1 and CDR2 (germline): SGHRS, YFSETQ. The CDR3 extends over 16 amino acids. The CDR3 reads CASSFGTFTGYEKLFF. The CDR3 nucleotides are TGCGCCAGCAGCTTTGGAACTTTCACAGGTTATGAAAAACTGTTTTTT.

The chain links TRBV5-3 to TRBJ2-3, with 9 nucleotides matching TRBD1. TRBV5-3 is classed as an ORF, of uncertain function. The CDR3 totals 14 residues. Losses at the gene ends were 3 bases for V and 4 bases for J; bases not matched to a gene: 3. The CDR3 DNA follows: TGTGCCAGAAGCTCGCGACAGGGGGCAGATACGCAGTATTTT. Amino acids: CARSSRQGADTQYF.

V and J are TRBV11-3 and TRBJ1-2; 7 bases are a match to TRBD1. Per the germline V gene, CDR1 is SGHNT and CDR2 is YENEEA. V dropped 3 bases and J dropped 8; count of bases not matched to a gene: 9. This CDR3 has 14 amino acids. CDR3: CASSFNRQGNGYTF. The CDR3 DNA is TGTGCCAGCAGCTTTAATCGACAGGGAAACGGCTACACCTTC.

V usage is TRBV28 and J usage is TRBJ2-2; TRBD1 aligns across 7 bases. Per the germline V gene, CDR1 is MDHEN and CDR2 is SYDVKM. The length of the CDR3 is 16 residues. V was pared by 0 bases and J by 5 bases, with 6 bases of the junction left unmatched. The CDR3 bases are TGTGCCAGCAGTTTATGGGGTACAGGGGTGACCGGGGAGCTGTTTTTT. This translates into CASSLWGTGVTGELFF. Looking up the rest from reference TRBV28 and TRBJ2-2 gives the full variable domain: DVKVTQSSRYLVKRTGEKVFLECVQDMDHENMFWYRQDPGLGLRLIYFSYDVKMKEKGDIPEGYSVSREKKERFSLILESASTNQTSMYLCASSLWGTGVTGELFFGEGSRLTVL.

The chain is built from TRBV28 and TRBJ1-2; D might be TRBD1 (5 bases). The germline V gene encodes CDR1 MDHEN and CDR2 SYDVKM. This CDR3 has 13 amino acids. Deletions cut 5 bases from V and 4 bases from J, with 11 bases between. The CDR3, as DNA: TGTGCCAGCAGTCCCGGGGGAAGCTATGGCTACACCTTC. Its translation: CASSPGGSYGYTF.

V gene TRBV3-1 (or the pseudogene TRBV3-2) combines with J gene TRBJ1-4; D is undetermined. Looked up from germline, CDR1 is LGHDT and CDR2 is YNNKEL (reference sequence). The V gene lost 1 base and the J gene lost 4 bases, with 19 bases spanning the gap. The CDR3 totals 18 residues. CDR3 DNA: TGTGCCAGCAGCCAAGGGTTTCGAAGGGCACCACGTAATGAAAAACTGTTTTTT. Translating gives CASSQGFRRAPRNEKLFF.

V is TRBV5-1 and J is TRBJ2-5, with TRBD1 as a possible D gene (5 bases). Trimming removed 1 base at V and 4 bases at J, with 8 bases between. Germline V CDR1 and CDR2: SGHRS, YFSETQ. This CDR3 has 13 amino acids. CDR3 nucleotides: TGCGCCAGCAGCTTGTGGCAGGGAGAGACCCAGTACTTC. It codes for CASSLWQGETQYF.